This record covers a single T cell receptor (beta chain). Germline and junction disagree at one end, which may indicate a read error. The sample belongs to a study of CD8+CD57+ T cells in acquired aplastic anemia. CDR3 and TCR beta VDJ profiling relied on a genomic DNA template. Each CDR3 protein gets one entry after TCRdb re-called the reads with MiXCR. The sample shows 400,000 to 450,000 distinct CDR3 sequences, 60% to 80% of them seen only once. CDR1 is SGHVS and CDR2 is FQNEAQ in the germline V gene. The CDR3 contains 17 residues. V and J are TRBV7-8 and TRBJ1-4; D is perhaps TRBD1 (6 bases). The sample was sorted CD4+, CD8+, or CD8+CD57+ T cells (not recorded which) from PBMCs. The receptor's source is a human donor in good health, serving as a control. The CDR3 DNA reads as TGTGCCAGCAGCTTAGCTCGACAGGCCCCAACTAATGAAAGACTGTTTTTT. It yields the protein CASSLARQAPTNERLFF.